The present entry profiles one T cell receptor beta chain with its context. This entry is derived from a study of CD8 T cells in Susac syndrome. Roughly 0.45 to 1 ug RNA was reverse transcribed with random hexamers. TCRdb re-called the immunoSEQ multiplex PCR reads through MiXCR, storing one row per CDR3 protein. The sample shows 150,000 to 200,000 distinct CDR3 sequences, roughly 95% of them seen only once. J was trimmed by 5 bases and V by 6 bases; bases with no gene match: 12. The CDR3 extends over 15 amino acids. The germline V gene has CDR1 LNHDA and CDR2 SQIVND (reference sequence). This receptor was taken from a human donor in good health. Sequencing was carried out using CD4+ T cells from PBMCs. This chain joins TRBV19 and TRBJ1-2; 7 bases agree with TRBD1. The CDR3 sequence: CASSTPGTAWYGYTF. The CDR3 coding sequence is TGTGCCAGTAGCACCCCCGGGACAGCCTGGTATGGCTACACCTTC.